The rows below give T cell receptor beta chains drawn from one sample of a study of blood T cell repertoires in COVID-19. Sequenced by immunoSEQ multiplex PCR; TCRdb stores in-frame clones only, minus some. The sample shows roughly 340,000 clones, 87% of them seen only once. The material sequenced was peripheral blood. The receptor set was obtained from a woman aged 50 to 65 with COVID-19, enrolled during active disease. CDR3s include the opening cysteine and the closing phenylalanine or tryptophan. The order of the fields is V gene, clone size, J gene, D gene, CDR3 DNA, CDR3 protein. The D gene is left open where the match is weak. Clone size is given for some rows only: seen once, a few or many times, or a class if the clone is expanded.

v_call: TRBV27; clone_size: once; j_call: TRBJ1-5; d_call: TRBD1; cdr3_nt: TGTGCCAGCAGTCCCCAGGGACAGAGCCAGCCCCAGCATTTT; cdr3_aa: CASSPQGQSQPQHF
v_call: TRBV5-1; clone_size: .; j_call: TRBJ2-2; d_call: TRBD2; cdr3_nt: TGCGCCAGCAGCGCCGGGACTAGCGGGAGTCTACGGGAGCTGTTTTTT; cdr3_aa: CASSAGTSGSLRELFF
v_call: TRBV27; clone_size: .; j_call: TRBJ1-1; d_call: .; cdr3_nt: TGTGCCAGCAGTTCCCGATTGAAGGAGGGAGCTTTCTTT; cdr3_aa: CASSSRLKEGAFF
v_call: TRBV19; clone_size: once; j_call: TRBJ2-7; d_call: TRBD1; cdr3_nt: TGTGCCAGTAGCGTAATGGGACAGAGCTACGAGCAGTACTTC; cdr3_aa: CASSVMGQSYEQYF
v_call: TRBV2; clone_size: .; j_call: TRBJ2-5; d_call: TRBD2; cdr3_nt: TGTGCCAGCAGTGCGGTCGGGAGGGCCCTGGAGACCCAGTACTTC; cdr3_aa: CASSAVGRALETQYF
v_call: TRBV7-9; clone_size: .; j_call: TRBJ2-7; d_call: .; cdr3_nt: TGTGCCAGCAGCCCCGGTCCAGGTAACGAGCAGTACTTC; cdr3_aa: CASSPGPGNEQYF
v_call: TRBV27; clone_size: .; j_call: TRBJ2-7; d_call: TRBD1; cdr3_nt: TGTGCCAGCAGAAGGTCGGCAGGGGGCTCCTACGAGCAGTACTTC; cdr3_aa: CASRRSAGGSYEQYF
v_call: TRBV27; clone_size: .; j_call: TRBJ2-3; d_call: .; cdr3_nt: TGTGCCAGCAGTGGGATTGGCGGGGGCTACTACCATACGCAGTATTTT; cdr3_aa: CASSGIGGGYYHTQYF
v_call: TRBV7-9; clone_size: .; j_call: TRBJ2-7; d_call: TRBD2; cdr3_nt: TGTGCCAGCAGCGCCAGGACTAGCGGGAGCTACGAGCAGTACTTC; cdr3_aa: CASSARTSGSYEQYF
v_call: TRBV19; clone_size: .; j_call: TRBJ1-5; d_call: .; cdr3_nt: TGTGCCAGTAGTATTCACACGAATCAGCCCCAGCATTTT; cdr3_aa: CASSIHTNQPQHF
v_call: TRBV7-9; clone_size: few; j_call: TRBJ2-7; d_call: .; cdr3_nt: TGTGCCAGCAGCTTTCAGGGGTCCTCCTACGAGCAGTACTTC; cdr3_aa: CASSFQGSSYEQYF
v_call: TRBV6-2/TRBV6-3; clone_size: .; j_call: TRBJ1-1; d_call: .; cdr3_nt: TGTGCCAGCATCCCCAGGATGAACACTGAAGCTTTCTTT; cdr3_aa: CASIPRMNTEAFF
v_call: TRBV11-2; clone_size: .; j_call: TRBJ1-1; d_call: .; cdr3_nt: TGTGCCAGCAGCTTACGGGTTACGAACACTGAAGCTTTCTTT; cdr3_aa: CASSLRVTNTEAFF
v_call: TRBV14; clone_size: .; j_call: TRBJ1-1; d_call: .; cdr3_nt: TGTGCCAGCAGCCGACAGTTCGCTGAAGCTTTCTTT; cdr3_aa: CASSRQFAEAFF
v_call: TRBV10-3; clone_size: few; j_call: TRBJ2-7; d_call: .; cdr3_nt: TGTGCCATCAGTGAAGGGGCCGAGCAGTACTTC; cdr3_aa: CAISEGAEQYF